The T cell receptor beta chain described here comes from a study of blood T cell repertoires in COVID-19. Study-level information: The samples span acute and convalescent COVID-19 from the United States, Italy and Spain.

Authors' data handling: Estimation of nucleated cell counts relied on the amplification of reference gene primers. Assay: immunoSEQ multiplex PCR; the TCRdb copy retains only in-frame clones and omits some. D and trimming come from the DNA, and the V and J calls and clone size come from that table. The table shows 250,000 to 400,000 clones, with more than 70% occurring only once. Seattle patients were enrolled while actively infected and followed longitudinally. Germline trimming cut 1 base from V and 8 bases from J; bases unmatched to any gene: 9. The V gene's germline CDR1 is SGHAT and CDR2 FQNNGV. This CDR3 has 18 amino acids. This clone was detected only once.

The chain uses TRBV11-2 and TRBJ2-1; TRBD2 agrees at 15 bases. The receptor's source is a woman aged 25 to 39 with COVID-19, enrolled during active disease. The sample consisted of peripheral blood. The CDR3, as DNA: TGTGCCAGCAGCTTAGTGGGGACTAGCGGGGGGCTTGAGGATGAGCAGTTCTTC. Translating gives CASSLVGTSGGLEDEQFF.